The 21 T cell receptor beta chains in this list originate from one sample, sequenced in a study of regulatory T cells in long-lasting Graves disease. Researchers made TCR beta libraries by using iRepertoire HTBI primers and running Arm-PCR on CDR3 regions. TCRdb redid the calling of the multiplex PCR reads with MiXCR, one entry per CDR3 protein. The sample carries approximately 560,000 distinct CDR3 sequences, around 16% recorded once. The time point here: newly diagnosed GD, antithyroid drugs for less than 3 months. Construction of the TCR library relied on RNA isolated from PBMCs. The sample was also linked to a second study, of T cells in Graves' hyperthyroidism and ophthalmopathy.

The sample here was peripheral blood mononuclear cells (PBMCs), taken at new diagnosis, from a patient treated with antithyroid drugs. These receptors originate from a man between 18 and 29 years old with Graves disease.

This clonotype was observed a handful of times. This chain connects TRBV6-1 to TRBJ1-1, with 7 bases lining up with TRBD1. V lost 6 bases and J lost 3; bases outside the gene matches: 7. The germline V gene has CDR1 MNHNS and CDR2 SASEGT. This CDR3 has 14 residues. CDR3 in amino acids: CASSLGQVDTEAFF. CDR3 nucleotides: TGTGCCAGCAGCCTCGGACAGGTCGACACTGAAGCTTTCTTT.

This chain links TRBV4-2 with TRBJ2-1; 10 bases are a match to TRBD1. After removal of 4 bases from V and 7 bases from J, the junction contained 10 bases not matched to a gene. This CDR3 contains 16 residues. Germline CDR1 reads LGHNA; CDR2 reads YNFKEQ. This CDR3 is CASSRRGTGARNEQFF. Here the CDR3 DNA reads TGTGCCAGCAGCCGGCGGGGGACAGGGGCGCGGAATGAGCAGTTCTTC.

This clonotype was detected only once. This could be a read error, since a much larger clone is one nucleotide away. The chain carries TRBV11-2 and TRBJ2-5, with 11 bases fitting TRBD1. The trim removed 8 bases at V and 5 bases at J, leaving 13 bases unmatched. This CDR3 is 16 amino acids long. The germline CDR1 and CDR2 sequences are SGHAT and FQNNGV. The CDR3 nucleotides are TGTGCCAGCGGCCCCCGGGACAGGGGGTCTCGGGAGACCCAGTACTTC. Translated, it gives CASGPRDRGSRETQYF.

The CDR3 is CASSERFGLPRDRGPYEQYF. The CDR3 coding sequence is TGTGCCAGCAGTGAGAGGTTTGGACTCCCAAGAGACCGGGGCCCGTACGAGCAGTACTTC. The gene calls are TRBV6-1 and TRBJ2-7; perhaps D is TRBD1 or TRBD2 (5 bases each). The CDR3 loop spans 20 amino acids. V dropped 3 bases and J dropped 4 bases, with 31 bases sitting between them. Looked up from germline, CDR1 is MNHNS and CDR2 is SASEGT.

This chain connects TRBV7-9 to TRBJ1-2, with D possibly being TRBD1 (6 bases). CDR1 and CDR2 (germline): SEHNR, FQNEAQ (reference sequence). Trimming shortened V by 1 base and J by 8 bases, and 11 bases separated the two germline ends. The CDR3 covers 13 residues. This CDR3 is CASSLEGGRGYTF. For the CDR3, the DNA is TGTGCCAGCAGCTTAGAGGGGGGGCGAGGCTACACCTTC.

This chain uses TRBV20-1 with TRBJ1-1; no clear D gene. Germline CDR1 is DFQATT and CDR2 is SNEGSKA (reference sequence). V was pared by 1 base and J by 0 bases, with 3 bases between. The CDR3 length is 12 residues. The CDR3 loop is CSARGVNTEAFF. In nucleotides, the CDR3 is TGCAGTGCTAGAGGAGTGAACACTGAAGCTTTCTTT.

The CDR3 coding sequence is TGTGCCACCAGCAGAGTCGCCAGGGCGAACACTGAAGCTTTCTTT. It is translated as CATSRVARANTEAFF. The chain is built from TRBV15 and TRBJ1-1; weak D call: TRBD1 (5 bases). Trimming removed 1 base at V and 1 base at J, with 10 bases between. Per the germline V gene, CDR1 is LNHNV and CDR2 is YYDKDF (reference sequence). This CDR3 has 15 amino acids.

This chain links TRBV6-5 with TRBJ1-2, with a tentative D call TRBD1 (5 bases). The CDR3 is made up of 15 amino acids. Germline V lookup: CDR1 MNHEY, CDR2 SVGAGI. V dropped 4 bases and J dropped 5 bases, with 17 bases sitting between them. The chain's CDR3 is CASSSPATAGYGYTF. The DNA of the CDR3 is TGTGCCAGCAGTTCCCCCGCGACAGCCGGATATGGCTACACCTTC.

The chain recombines TRBV3-1 with TRBJ2-1; the D call may be TRBD1 or TRBD2 (5 bases each). Germline V CDR1 and CDR2: LGHDT, YNNKEL (reference sequence). Trimming stripped 0 bases from V and 0 bases from J, with 9 bases between. This CDR3 comprises 16 residues. The CDR3 DNA sequence: TGTGCCAGCAGCCAAGACCAGGGACCCTCCTACAATGAGCAGTTCTTC. This encodes CASSQDQGPSYNEQFF.

The V gene is TRBV2, the J gene TRBJ2-1; 8 nucleotides line up with TRBD2. CDR3 length: 14 amino acids. Per the germline V gene, CDR1 is SNHLY and CDR2 is FYNNEI. V lost 4 bases to trimming and J lost 9 bases; unmatched junction nucleotides: 8. The DNA for the CDR3 is TGTGCCAGCAGTGGGGGGACTAGTGTTAGTGAGCAGTTCTTC. It encodes CASSGGTSVSEQFF.

At least ten counts were recorded for this clonotype. The V gene is TRBV28, the J gene TRBJ2-3; 8 bases line up with TRBD2. V lost 5 bases to trimming and J lost 6 bases; unmatched junction nucleotides: 10. CDR3 size: 15 residues. CDR1 and CDR2 (germline): MDHEN, SYDVKM. CDR3 protein: CASSGGGGRSDTQYF. The CDR3, as DNA: TGTGCCAGCAGTGGGGGGGGCGGGAGGTCGGATACGCAGTATTTT. The whole variable domain, remainder taken from reference TRBV28 and TRBJ2-3, is DVKVTQSSRYLVKRTGEKVFLECVQDMDHENMFWYRQDPGLGLRLIYFSYDVKMKEKGDIPEGYSVSREKKERFSLILESASTNQTSMYLCASSGGGGRSDTQYFGPGTRLTVL.

The chain is built from TRBV6-2 or TRBV6-3 and TRBJ1-4, with a weak D call TRBD1 (6 bases). The CDR3 is 13 amino acids. The V and J ends lost 5 bases and 7 bases respectively, with 11 bases between them. The germline gives CDR1 MNHEY, CDR2 SVGEGT. CDR3 amino acids: CASSVGGPEKLFF. The CDR3 DNA follows: TGTGCCAGCAGTGTTGGGGGCCCTGAAAAACTGTTTTTT.

The chain joins TRBV9 to TRBJ2-7, with a possible D match to TRBD2 (5 bases). The CDR3 has 14 amino acids. Between the trimmed V and J ends, which lost 0 bases and 2 bases, there was a span of 9 bases. Germline assignment: CDR1 SGDLS and CDR2 YYNGEE. The CDR3 region is CASSVGRVPYEQYF. The CDR3 bases are TGTGCCAGCAGCGTAGGGCGGGTCCCCTACGAGCAGTACTTC.

This clonotype was recorded many times. CDR3 sequence reads: CASSLAVTGGNYGYTF. The CDR3 bases are TGTGCCAGCAGTTTAGCAGTGACAGGGGGGAACTATGGCTACACCTTC. This rearrangement joins TRBV12-3 or TRBV12-4 to TRBJ1-2, with 9 bases aligning to TRBD1. V gave up 0 bases and J gave up 2 bases; unmatched junction bases: 4. The CDR3 runs 16 residues.

There are many counts of this clonotype. J is TRBJ2-5 and V is TRBV7-9; TRBD2 aligns across 8 bases. Germline CDR1 reads SEHNR; CDR2 reads FQNEAQ (reference sequence). The CDR3 extends over 14 amino acids. With 4 bases clipped from V and 5 bases from J, the junction kept 6 bases outside the gene matches. CDR3 in amino acids: CASSSTSESETQYF. CDR3 nucleotides: TGTGCCAGCAGCTCGACTAGCGAAAGCGAGACCCAGTACTTC.

The V call is TRBV19, the J call TRBJ2-3; 7 nucleotides line up with TRBD1. This CDR3 spans 14 amino acids. J gave up 6 bases and V 6 bases, and 9 bases lay outside the gene matches. CDR1 LNHDA and CDR2 SQIVND come from the germline V gene (reference sequence). The CDR3 nucleotides read TGTGCCAGTAGCTACACCGGGACAGCGGATACGCAGTATTTT. Translation: CASSYTGTADTQYF.

This chain uses TRBV20-1 with TRBJ2-3; TRBD2 matches at 7 bases. V lost 0 bases and J lost 3; bases outside the gene matches: 6. Germline V gene sequence: CDR1 DFQATT, CDR2 SNEGSKA (reference sequence). This CDR3 has 15 residues. CDR3 sequence: CSARDIERGTDTQYF. The CDR3 region has the DNA TGCAGTGCTAGAGATATCGAGCGGGGAACAGATACGCAGTATTTT.

The rearrangement joins TRBV4-1 to TRBJ2-7; 8 bases match TRBD1. Germline-derived CDR1 and CDR2 are MGHRA and YSYEKL. Unmatched junction bases numbered 11, after V lost 3 bases and J lost 1 base. CDR3 length equals 17 residues. The CDR3: CASSQVAGTGPSYEQYF. The CDR3 bases are TGCGCCAGCAGCCAGGTTGCCGGGACAGGCCCTTCCTACGAGCAGTACTTC.

There are many counts of this clonotype. V and J are TRBV7-9 and TRBJ1-2, with a weak D call TRBD1 (5 bases). CDR1 and CDR2 (germline): SEHNR, FQNEAQ (reference sequence). V was shortened by 6 bases and J by 4 bases, with 12 bases between the two germline ends. This CDR3 has 13 amino acids. DNA for the CDR3: TGTGCCAGCAGTCTAGGGGCGGGCTATGGCTACACCTTC. It yields the protein CASSLGAGYGYTF. The entire variable domain, with the rest obtained from reference TRBV7-9 and TRBJ1-2, is as follows: DTGVSQNPRHKITKRGQNVTFRCDPISEHNRLYWYRQTLGQGPEFLTYFQNEAQLEKSRLLSDRFSAERPKGSFSTLEIQRTEQGDSAMYLCASSLGAGYGYTFGSGTRLTVV.

In this sample, this clonotype turned up many times. The rearrangement uses TRBV6-5 and TRBJ2-1, with 7 bases that match TRBD1. The DNA end is a closer match to TRBJ2-5, so the J assignment may be wrong. The length of the CDR3 is 16 residues. Germline values: CDR1 MNHEY, CDR2 SVGAGI. CDR3 protein: CASSYGRTGAGETQYF. The CDR3 DNA follows: TGTGCCAGCAGTTACGGGCGTACAGGGGCCGGAGAGACCCAGTACTTC.

The V call is TRBV27, the J call TRBJ1-1, with no clear D. This CDR3 contains 15 residues. Looked up from germline, CDR1 is MNHEY and CDR2 is SMNVEV (reference sequence). Trimming pared 8 bases from V and 0 bases from J, leaving 16 bases between. The CDR3 here is CASGPLPRMNTEAFF. Here the CDR3 DNA reads TGTGCCAGCGGACCTTTGCCGCGGATGAACACTGAAGCTTTCTTT.